This T cell receptor beta chain was profiled in a study of blood T cell repertoires in COVID-19 (dated by TCRdb to 2018 to 2020). Broadly, across the study: Collaborator samples came from the United States, Italy and Spain and covered acute and convalescent phases of COVID-19. The repertoires were made available in a free public database intended to serve as a resource for research on the immune response to SARS-CoV-2. The sample metadata nearly always contained a de-identified subject ID, COVID-19 status, age in years and sex. The material from the prospective study consisted of cDNA or gDNA derived from T cells, B-cell-depleted T cells, or PBMCs. The dataset comprised deeply sampled blood TCRbeta repertoires from subjects exposed to, actively infected with, or recovered from COVID-19. The samples were drawn from the first 160 participants of the ongoing ImmuneRACE study and from over a thousand subjects provided by 6 global collaborators. Where HLA class I and class II types were available, the types were taken from metadata supplied by the sample provider, not from assay-based typing.

About this clone itself: No cognate antigen has been identified for it. No base qualities exist here, and no much larger clone lies one base off it.

TCRbeta CDR3 regions were amplified from genomic DNA by means of the immunoSEQ Assay, a bias-controlled multiplex PCR. In the paper's pipeline: The number of nucleated cells in each sample was estimated by amplification of reference gene primers within the assay. To quantify the absolute abundance of each unique TCRbeta CDR3 rearrangement, sequence reads were collapsed and filtered. For each sample, productive Simpson clonality was calculated as the square root of Simpson's diversity index across productive rearrangements. This is the immuneACCESS table as TCRdb keeps it, with only in-frame sequences that have V and J called. A part of the clones is gone; compared with another copy, unresolved V genes explain less than half, and the rest is unexplained. Clonal size and the V and J genes are those of that table, whereas D and trimming came from the DNA. This sample comprises about 74,000 clones, less than 85% of them detected only once. Of the sample, around 13% is held by the ten largest clones.

Results the study describes overall, beyond this receptor: How much clinical and demographic metadata was included differed by source and by participant, and the metadata was provided uncurated.

Collaborating institutions collected whole blood in K2EDTA tubes following their own protocols. For TCRbeta analysis, collaborators shipped samples in one of three forms: frozen whole blood, isolated PBMCs, or DNA extracted from either of those sample types. V loses 4 bases of germline sequence and J loses 2 bases, and the interval between the two ends is 12 bases. Taken from the germline V gene, the CDR1 and CDR2 loops are SGHRS and YFSETQ. The CDR3 numbers 14 residues from cysteine through phenylalanine. Left in the record is the CDR3 DNA by itself, 42 bases read in frame from the first base. The sequenced sample was peripheral blood. The receptor was derived from a human donor in a cohort sampled during active COVID-19. In this chain, TRBV5-1 is recombined with TRBJ2-5; the D gene identity is not certain. This receptor has the CDR3 CASSVPGAQETQYF. The DNA is TGCGCCAGCAGCGTCCCAGGCGCTCAAGAGACCCAGTACTTC.